This TCR beta chain was documented in a study of cytomegalovirus exposure and HLA in healthy donors. The PCR had 60 Vbeta and 13 Jbeta primers. Generated by immunoSEQ multiplex PCR, the TCRdb table keeps only in-frame clones and is missing some. The data hold over 100,000 clones, with around 63% observed a single time. Concerning this clone: Its antigen is still unknown.

Donors consisted of healthy bone marrow donors. This CDR3 has 15 residues. Trimming pared 5 bases from V and 4 bases from J, leaving 14 bases between. From germline, CDR1 is SGHTA and CDR2 FQGTGA. Findings and caveats of the study: One variant, a missense change in DCLRE1C, was linked in a later analysis to TCR beta V- and J-gene trimming. In vitro checks showed that a few CMV-associated chains really do target CMV antigens.

The source is a man aged 35 to 55 in good health and CMV-seropositive. The sample comprised PBMCs. The chain links TRBV7-3 to TRBJ1-4; no clear D. CDR3: CASSPGPGSNEKLFF. The CDR3 coding sequence is TGTGCCAGCAGCCCTGGTCCTGGGAGTAATGAAAAACTGTTTTTT.